This TCR beta chain stems from a study of blood T cells in healthy people across ages. A second PCR, run for about 6 to 12 cycles, used a sample-barcoded 5' primer plus a J-beta primer mix. TCRdb re-called the 5' RACE reads through MiXCR, storing one row per CDR3 protein. The data contain more than 900,000 distinct CDR3 sequences, approximately 25% of them singletons. V was cut by 2 bases and J by 2 bases, with 10 bases left in between. The CDR3 is made up of 14 amino acids. Per germline, CDR1 SGDLS and CDR2 YYNGEE. This sample was also put to use in a study of T cells of mothers and their children. As that study records: In each mother, TCR beta CDR3 reads exceeded 9.5 million; in each child, they numbered around 3 million.

The chain has TRBV9 and TRBJ1-2, with D maybe TRBD1 (5 bases). The source of this sequence is a girl aged 2 to 9 in good health. Material: blood. CDR3 sequence: CASSVAGKNYGYTF. The CDR3 region has the DNA TGTGCCAGCAGCGTCGCAGGGAAGAACTATGGCTACACCTTC.